These T cell receptor beta chains were read from a single sample in a study of blood T cell repertoires in COVID-19. Here immunoSEQ multiplex PCR was the method, and the copy in TCRdb shows in-frame clones only, minus some. The profile shows fewer than 300,000 clones, approximately 86% of them singletons. The specimen was peripheral blood. The source is a woman younger than 30 with acute or convalescent COVID-19. CDR3s include the opening cysteine and the closing phenylalanine or tryptophan. The D gene is left open where the match is weak. Size is omitted from some rows. Given values are once, few, many or a class for expanded clones.

clone_size d_call j_call v_call cdr3_nt cdr3_aa
- TRBD1 TRBJ2-2 TRBV19 TGTGCCAGTAGTATCAGGGGGCGCGGGACCGGGGAGCTGTTTTTT CASSIRGRGTGELFF
- - TRBJ1-2 TRBV19 TGTGCCAGTATCGATGGCGGGGGGCGCGTCCGTGGCTACACCTTC CASIDGGGRVRGYTF
- - TRBJ1-1 TRBV5-6 TGTGCCAGCAGCTTGTACACACTGAACACTGAAGCTTTCTTT CASSLYTLNTEAFF
- TRBD2 TRBJ2-7 TRBV19 TGTGCCAGTAGTATGGGGCTAGCGGGAGGAGTCGAGCAGTACTTC CASSMGLAGGVEQYF
- TRBD2 TRBJ2-1 TRBV7-2 TGTGCCAGCAGGGTCACGGGAGGGCCCTCTGGGAATGAGCAGTTCTTC CASRVTGGPSGNEQFF
- - TRBJ1-1 TRBV18 TGTGCCAGCTCACTGGGAGTTACTGAAGCTTTCTTT CASSLGVTEAFF
- - TRBJ2-7 TRBV30 TGTGCCTGGAGTGGACCCCTGAGGGGGACACAGCACTTC CAWSGPLRGTQHF
- - TRBJ1-4 TRBV28 TGTGCCAGCAGCCCAGACGCGGGCCCTCGGGGTGAAAAACTGTTTTTT CASSPDAGPRGEKLFF
- TRBD1 TRBJ1-4 TRBV5-1 TGCGCCAGCAGCTTGGCCGCGACAGGGAGGAACGAAAAACTGTTTTTT CASSLAATGRNEKLFF
- - TRBJ1-3 TRBV4-3 TGCGCCAGCACGGTACAGGAAAGCTCTGGAAACACCATATATTTT CASTVQESSGNTIYF
once - TRBJ2-1 TRBV27 TGTGCCAGCAGTTTCGCGGCAGGACTCTTCAATGAGCAGTTCTTC CASSFAAGLFNEQFF
few TRBD2 TRBJ2-1 TRBV5-1 TGCGCCAGCAGCTTGGCCGGTCTAGCGGGATTTAATGAGCAGTTCTTC CASSLAGLAGFNEQFF
- TRBD2 TRBJ2-1 TRBV29-1 TGCAGCGTCCGCCTAGCGGGCGGGATGAGCTCCTACAATGAGCAGTTCTTC CSVRLAGGMSSYNEQFF
- TRBD1 TRBJ1-6 TRBV19 TGTGCCAGTAGTAAGTCTCGACAGGGGTGGAATTCACCCCTCCACTTT CASSKSRQGWNSPLHF
- - TRBJ2-7 TRBV7-6 TGTGCCAGCAGCCTAACCCTACAGGCAGGAGCATGGGAGCAGTACTTC CASSLTLQAGAWEQYF
once - TRBJ2-1 TRBV5-6 TGTGCCAGCAGCACATACAATGAGCAGTTCTTC CASSTYNEQFF
- TRBD2 TRBJ2-5 TRBV5-1 TGCGCCAGCAGCCGCGGGACTAGCGGTGGGACAGAGACCCAGTACTTC CASSRGTSGGTETQYF
- - TRBJ2-7 TRBV7-2 TGTGCCAGCAGCACCGACACCCGCTCCTACGAGCAGTACTTC CASSTDTRSYEQYF
- - TRBJ1-1 TRBV5-5 TGTGCCAGCAGCTTGGGTTTCTCGGGGGAAACTGAAGCTTTCTTT CASSLGFSGETEAFF
- - TRBJ1-2 TRBV18 TGTGCCAGCTCACCATTTGTACAGGCCGACTATGGCTACACCTTC CASSPFVQADYGYTF
- - TRBJ1-1 TRBV18 TGTGCCAGCTCACCAAGGGGGGGGGACACTGAAGCTTTCTTT CASSPRGGDTEAFF
- TRBD1 TRBJ1-5 TRBV2 TGTGCCAGCAGCCCCCTCGGCCCTAGGACAGGGGTTGATCAGCCCCAGCATTTT CASSPLGPRTGVDQPQHF
few - TRBJ2-2 TRBV7-2 TGTGCCAGCCGGGCGGACTCGAACACCGGGGAGCTGTTTTTT CASRADSNTGELFF
- - TRBJ1-1 TRBV28 TGTGCCAGCAGTTTATACAGGCGGATCGGCACTGAAGCTTTCTTT CASSLYRRIGTEAFF
- - TRBJ1-1 TRBV6-5 TGTGCCAGCAGTTTCCAGGCGGGTAGGGCGAACACTGAAGCTTTCTTT CASSFQAGRANTEAFF
- - TRBJ2-1 TRBV2 TGTGCCAGCAGTGGACAGTACAATGAGCAGTTCTTC CASSGQYNEQFF
- - TRBJ2-1 TRBV6-6 TGTGCCAGCAGTTTTTCGGGGAATGAGCAGTTCTTC CASSFSGNEQFF
few - TRBJ1-2 TRBV4-3 TGCGCCAGCAGCCAAGAGGTAAATGCCGCGGCTAACTATGGCTACACCTTC CASSQEVNAAANYGYTF
few - TRBJ1-2 TRBV14 TGTGCCAGCAGCCCCACAGGGAAAGCTAACTATGGCTACACCTTC CASSPTGKANYGYTF
once TRBD1 TRBJ1-1 TRBV27 TGTGCCAGCAGAGAAGGGGTTTGGACAGGGAAAGCTTTCTTT CASREGVWTGKAFF
few - TRBJ1-2 TRBV19 TGTGCCAGTAACAGACAGGCCTCAGCTAACTATGGCTACACCTTC CASNRQASANYGYTF
few - TRBJ1-1 TRBV19 TGTGCCAGTAGTTCCCAGTTCGGAGGGCAGCCAAACACTGAAGCTTTCTTT CASSSQFGGQPNTEAFF
- TRBD2 TRBJ2-3 TRBV18 TGTGCCAGCTCACCGACTAGCGGGAGGGCCTCGGATACGCAGTATTTT CASSPTSGRASDTQYF